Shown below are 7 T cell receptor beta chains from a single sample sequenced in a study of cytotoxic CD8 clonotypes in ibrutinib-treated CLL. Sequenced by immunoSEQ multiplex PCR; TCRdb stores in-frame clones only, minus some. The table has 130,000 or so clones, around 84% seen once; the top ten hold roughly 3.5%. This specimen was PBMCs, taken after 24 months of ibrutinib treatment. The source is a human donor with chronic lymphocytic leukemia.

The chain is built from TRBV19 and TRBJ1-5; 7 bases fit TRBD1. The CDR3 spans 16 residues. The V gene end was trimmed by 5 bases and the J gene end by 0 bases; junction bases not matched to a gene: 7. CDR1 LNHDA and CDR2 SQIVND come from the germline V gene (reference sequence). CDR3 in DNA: TGTGCCAGTAGTCCCCAGACAGGGCATAGCAATCAGCCCCAGCATTTT. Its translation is CASSPQTGHSNQPQHF.

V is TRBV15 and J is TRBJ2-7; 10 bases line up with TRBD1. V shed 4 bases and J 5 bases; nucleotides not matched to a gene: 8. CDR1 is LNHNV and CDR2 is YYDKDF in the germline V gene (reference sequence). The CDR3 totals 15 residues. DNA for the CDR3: TGTGCCACCAGCAAGCCGGGACAGGGGATCCACGAGCAGTACTTC. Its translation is CATSKPGQGIHEQYF.

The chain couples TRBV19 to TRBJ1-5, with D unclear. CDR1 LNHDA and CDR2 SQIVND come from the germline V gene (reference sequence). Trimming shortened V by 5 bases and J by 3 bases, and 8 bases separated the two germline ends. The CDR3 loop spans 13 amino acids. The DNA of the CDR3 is TGTGCCAGTAGTGCCCATTCCAATCAGCCCCAGCATTTT. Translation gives CASSAHSNQPQHF.

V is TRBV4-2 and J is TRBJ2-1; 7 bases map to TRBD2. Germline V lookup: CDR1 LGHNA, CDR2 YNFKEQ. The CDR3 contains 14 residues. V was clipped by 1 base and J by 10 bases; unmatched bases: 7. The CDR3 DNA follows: TGTGCCAGCAGCCAAGGGCTAATCGGGGGGGAGCAGTTCTTC. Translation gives CASSQGLIGGEQFF.

The CDR3 is CASTPTGGNYGYTF. DNA of the CDR3: TGTGCCAGCACCCCGACAGGGGGCAACTATGGCTACACCTTC. The chain links TRBV7-2 to TRBJ1-2; 10 bases map to TRBD1. Germline-derived CDR1 and CDR2 are SGHTA and FQGNSA. Trimming cost V 7 bases and J 2 bases; bases outside gene matches: 4. This CDR3 comprises 14 residues.

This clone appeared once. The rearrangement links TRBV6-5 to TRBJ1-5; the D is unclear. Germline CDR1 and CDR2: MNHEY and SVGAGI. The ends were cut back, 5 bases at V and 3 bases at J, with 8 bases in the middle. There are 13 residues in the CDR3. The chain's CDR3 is CASSDGYNQPQHF. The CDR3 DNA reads TGTGCCAGCAGTGACGGTTACAATCAGCCCCAGCATTTT.

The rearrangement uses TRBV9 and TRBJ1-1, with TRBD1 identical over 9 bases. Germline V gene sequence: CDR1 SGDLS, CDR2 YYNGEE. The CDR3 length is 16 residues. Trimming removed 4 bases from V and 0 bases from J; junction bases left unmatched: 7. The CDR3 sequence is CASSTTGGPMNTEAFF. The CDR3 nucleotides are TGTGCCAGCAGCACGACAGGGGGACCAATGAACACTGAAGCTTTCTTT.